The 10 T cell receptor beta chains below come from one sample, sequenced in a study of T cell clones after liver transplantation. The repertoire was sequenced with immunoSEQ multiplex PCR; TCRdb's copy has only in-frame clones and lacks some. Among about 70,000 clones listed, about four fifths were seen once. The sample consisted of CD4+ T cells from blood, taken 12 months after liver transplant. The receptor set was obtained from a human patient who received a liver transplant. Some T cells here may be from the graft donor.

CDR3 in DNA: TGTGCCAGCAGTGAAACCATCGGATACGAGCAGTACTTC. This sequence encodes CASSETIGYEQYF. The chain couples TRBV6-1 to TRBJ2-7; D ambiguous. The CDR3 length is 13 residues. The V and J ends lost 2 bases and 4 bases respectively, with 9 bases between them. Germline values: CDR1 MNHNS, CDR2 SASEGT.

This clone was observed a single time. The rearrangement uses TRBV5-6 and TRBJ2-5, with a weak D call TRBD1 (6 bases). Germline assignment: CDR1 SGHDT and CDR2 YYEEEE. Trimming shortened V by 3 bases and J by 5 bases, and 14 bases separated the two germline ends. The CDR3 consists of 14 residues. CDR3: CASSWTQGVETQYF. CDR3 sequence (DNA): TGTGCCAGCAGCTGGACACAGGGTGTGGAGACCCAGTACTTC.

This clone was seen once. This chain's CDR3 is CASSFRQGAETEAFF. The CDR3 coding sequence is TGCGCCAGCAGCTTCCGCCAGGGGGCTGAAACTGAAGCTTTCTTT. V gene TRBV5-1 combines with J gene TRBJ1-1, with 8 bases aligning to TRBD1. CDR3 length: 15 amino acids. Germline V lookup: CDR1 SGHRS, CDR2 YFSETQ. V lost 2 bases, J lost 5 bases, and 8 bases stayed unmatched.

The genes are TRBV19 and TRBJ1-2; D not resolved. V was cut by 2 bases and J by 2 bases, with 9 bases left in between. Germline CDR1 reads LNHDA; CDR2 reads SQIVND (reference sequence). CDR3 length equals 14 residues. This CDR3 reads CASSIKLQNYGYTF. The DNA of the CDR3 is TGTGCCAGTAGTATAAAACTACAGAACTATGGCTACACCTTC.

Only a few counts were recorded for this clone. The rearrangement links TRBV25-1 to TRBJ2-1; D remains unclear. The ends were cut back, 1 base at V and 0 bases at J, with 7 bases in the middle. The V gene's germline CDR1 is MGHDK and CDR2 SYGVNS. The length of the CDR3 is 15 residues. The CDR3 is CASSESPFSYNEQFF. CDR3 bases: TGTGCCAGCAGTGAATCCCCATTCTCCTACAATGAGCAGTTCTTC.

The V gene is TRBV28, the J gene TRBJ1-5, with no clear D. The length of the CDR3 is 15 residues. Trimming left V 4 bases short and J 0 bases short, with 10 bases between. Germline CDR1 is MDHEN and CDR2 is SYDVKM. CDR3 sequence (DNA): TGTGCCAGCAGTTCCCCCGGGAATAGCAATCAGCCCCAGCATTTT. Translation gives CASSSPGNSNQPQHF.

J is TRBJ2-3 and V is TRBV4-1, with TRBD2 matching 13 bases. V gave up 4 bases and J gave up 1 base; unmatched junction bases: 8. Germline V lookup: CDR1 MGHRA, CDR2 YSYEKL. The CDR3 is made up of 18 amino acids. The chain's CDR3 is CASSPSGLAGAGTDTQYF. The CDR3 DNA follows: TGCGCCAGCAGCCCCTCCGGACTAGCGGGAGCTGGCACAGATACGCAGTATTTT.

This chain connects TRBV27 to TRBJ1-2; no clear D gene. CDR1 and CDR2 from the germline V gene are MNHEY and SMNVEV (reference sequence). Trimming cost V 5 bases and J 6 bases, with 16 bases left between them. This CDR3 comprises 14 residues. CDR3 region: CASSPSEGRDGYTF. DNA for the CDR3: TGTGCCAGCAGTCCCTCAGAGGGCCGAGATGGCTACACCTTC.

The J gene is TRBJ2-3, the V gene TRBV7-2; possible D gene TRBD2, 6 bases. This CDR3 has 14 amino acids. V was trimmed by 4 bases and J by 1 base, leaving 9 bases between them. Germline V gene lookup returns CDR1 SGHTA and CDR2 FQGNSA. The CDR3 DNA reads TGTGCCAGCAGCTGGGGGGACGGCACAGATACGCAGTATTTT. The encoded protein is CASSWGDGTDTQYF.

The V and J genes are TRBV28 and TRBJ1-1; TRBD1 aligns across 8 bases. Germline V gene lookup returns CDR1 MDHEN and CDR2 SYDVKM. J gave up 3 bases and V 6 bases, and 12 bases lay outside the gene matches. This CDR3 has 16 residues. The CDR3 sequence is CASSGTGFRGDTEAFF. For the CDR3, the DNA is TGTGCCAGCAGCGGGACAGGTTTTCGGGGGGACACTGAAGCTTTCTTT.